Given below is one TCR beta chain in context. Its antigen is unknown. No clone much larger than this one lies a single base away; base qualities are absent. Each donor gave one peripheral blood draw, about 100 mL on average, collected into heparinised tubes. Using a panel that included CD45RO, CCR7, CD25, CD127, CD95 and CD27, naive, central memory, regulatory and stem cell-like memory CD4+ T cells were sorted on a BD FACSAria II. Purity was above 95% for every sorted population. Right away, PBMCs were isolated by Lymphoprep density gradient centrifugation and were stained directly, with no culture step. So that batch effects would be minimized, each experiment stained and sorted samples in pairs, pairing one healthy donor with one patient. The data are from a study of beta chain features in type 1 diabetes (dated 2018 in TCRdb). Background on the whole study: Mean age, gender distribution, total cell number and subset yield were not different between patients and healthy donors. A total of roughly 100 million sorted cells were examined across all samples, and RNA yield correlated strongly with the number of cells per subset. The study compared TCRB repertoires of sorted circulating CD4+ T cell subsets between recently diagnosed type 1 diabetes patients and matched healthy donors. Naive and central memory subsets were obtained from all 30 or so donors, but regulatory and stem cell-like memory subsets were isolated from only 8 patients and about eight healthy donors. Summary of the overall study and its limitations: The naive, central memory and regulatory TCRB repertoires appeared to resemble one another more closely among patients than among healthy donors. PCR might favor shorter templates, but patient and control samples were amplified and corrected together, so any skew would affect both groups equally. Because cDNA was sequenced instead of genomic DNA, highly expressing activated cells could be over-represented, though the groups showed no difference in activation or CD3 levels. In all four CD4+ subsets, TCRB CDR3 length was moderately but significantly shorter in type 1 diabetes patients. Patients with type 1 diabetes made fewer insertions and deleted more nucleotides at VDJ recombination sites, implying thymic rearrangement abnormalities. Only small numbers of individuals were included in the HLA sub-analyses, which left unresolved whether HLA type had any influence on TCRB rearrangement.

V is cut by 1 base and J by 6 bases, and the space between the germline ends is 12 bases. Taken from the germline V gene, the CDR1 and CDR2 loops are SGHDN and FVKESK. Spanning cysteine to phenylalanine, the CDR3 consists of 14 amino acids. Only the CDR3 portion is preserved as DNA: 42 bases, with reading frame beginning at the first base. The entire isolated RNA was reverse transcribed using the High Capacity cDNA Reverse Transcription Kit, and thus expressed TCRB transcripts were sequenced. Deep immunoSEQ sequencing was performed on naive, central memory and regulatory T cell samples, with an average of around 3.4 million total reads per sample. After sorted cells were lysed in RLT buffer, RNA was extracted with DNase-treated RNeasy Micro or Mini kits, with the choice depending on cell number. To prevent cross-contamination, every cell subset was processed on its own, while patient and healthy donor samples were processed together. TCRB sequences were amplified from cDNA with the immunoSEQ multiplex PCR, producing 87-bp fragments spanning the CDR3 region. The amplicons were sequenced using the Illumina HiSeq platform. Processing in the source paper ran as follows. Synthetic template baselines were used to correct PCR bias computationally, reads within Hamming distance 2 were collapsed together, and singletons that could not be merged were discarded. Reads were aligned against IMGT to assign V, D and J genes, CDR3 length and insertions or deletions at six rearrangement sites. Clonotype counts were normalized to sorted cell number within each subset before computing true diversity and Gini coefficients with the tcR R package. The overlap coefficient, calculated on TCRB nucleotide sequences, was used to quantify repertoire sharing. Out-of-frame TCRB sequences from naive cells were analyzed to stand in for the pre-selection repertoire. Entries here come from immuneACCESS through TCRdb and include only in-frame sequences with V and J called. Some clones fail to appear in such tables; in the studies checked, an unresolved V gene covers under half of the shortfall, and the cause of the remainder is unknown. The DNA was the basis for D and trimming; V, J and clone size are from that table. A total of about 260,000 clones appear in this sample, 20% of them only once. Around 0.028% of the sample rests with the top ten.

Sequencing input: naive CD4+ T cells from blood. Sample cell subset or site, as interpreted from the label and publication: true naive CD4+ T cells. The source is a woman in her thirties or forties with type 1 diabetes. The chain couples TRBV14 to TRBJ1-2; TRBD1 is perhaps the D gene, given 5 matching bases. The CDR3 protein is CASSQVTGGHGYTF. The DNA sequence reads TGTGCCAGCAGCCAAGTCACCGGGGGACATGGCTACACCTTC.